The clone carrying this T cell receptor (beta chain) was picked up one time. This table comes from immunoSEQ multiplex PCR, and its TCRdb copy is limited to in-frame clones, with some not included. The profile shows roughly 25,000 clones, over 75% of them singletons. The source of the sample is a study of blood T cell repertoires in COVID-19. Study details: Sites across the United States, Italy and Spain contributed samples from acute and convalescent COVID-19.

Per the germline V gene, CDR1 is SGHNT and CDR2 is YYREEE (reference sequence). This CDR3 contains 14 residues. V lost 4 bases to trimming and J lost 9 bases; unmatched junction nucleotides: 8. The rearrangement links TRBV5-4 to TRBJ2-1; the match to TRBD2 covers 9 bases. The sequenced sample consisted of peripheral blood. The origin of this receptor is a man in his 70s in a cohort sampled during active COVID-19. CDR3 sequence (DNA): TGTGCCAGCAGCATGGGACTAGCCGGTGGTGAGCAGTTCTTC. This gives the protein CASSMGLAGGEQFF.